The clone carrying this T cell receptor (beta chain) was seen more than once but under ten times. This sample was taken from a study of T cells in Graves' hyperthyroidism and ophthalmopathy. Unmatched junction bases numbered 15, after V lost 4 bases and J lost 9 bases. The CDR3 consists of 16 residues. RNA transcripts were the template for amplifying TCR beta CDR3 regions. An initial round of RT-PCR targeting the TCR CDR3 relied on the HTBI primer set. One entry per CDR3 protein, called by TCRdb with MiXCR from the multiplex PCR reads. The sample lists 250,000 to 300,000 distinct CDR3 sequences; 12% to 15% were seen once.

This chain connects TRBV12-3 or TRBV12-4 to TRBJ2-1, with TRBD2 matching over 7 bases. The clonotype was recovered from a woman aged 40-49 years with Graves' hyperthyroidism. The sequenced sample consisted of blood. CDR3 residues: CASSSLLAASLGEQFF. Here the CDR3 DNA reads TGTGCCAGCAGTTCCCTCCTAGCGGCTTCCCTTGGTGAGCAGTTCTTC.